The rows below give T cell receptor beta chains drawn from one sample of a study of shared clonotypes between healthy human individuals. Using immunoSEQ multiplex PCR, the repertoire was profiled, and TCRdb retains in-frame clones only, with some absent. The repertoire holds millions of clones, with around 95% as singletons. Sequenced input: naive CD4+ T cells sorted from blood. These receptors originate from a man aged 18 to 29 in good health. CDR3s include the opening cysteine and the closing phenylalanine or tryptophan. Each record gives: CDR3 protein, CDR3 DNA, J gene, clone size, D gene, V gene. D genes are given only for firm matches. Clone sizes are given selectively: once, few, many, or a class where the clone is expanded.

CDR3 protein: CASSLRGNTEAFF
CDR3 DNA: TGTGCCAGCAGCTTACGAGGGAACACTGAAGCTTTCTTT
J gene: TRBJ1-1
clone size: -
D gene: -
V gene: TRBV11-2

CDR3 protein: CASSIGQGLGETQYF
CDR3 DNA: TGTGCCAGTAGTATTGGGCAGGGGTTGGGGGAGACCCAGTACTTC
J gene: TRBJ2-5
clone size: -
D gene: -
V gene: TRBV19

CDR3 protein: CASSLGELRGMDIQYF
CDR3 DNA: TGCGCCAGCAGCTTGGGGGAACTAAGGGGAATGGACATTCAGTACTTC
J gene: TRBJ2-4
clone size: -
D gene: -
V gene: TRBV5-1

CDR3 protein: CASSSGQVMNTEAFF
CDR3 DNA: TGCGCCAGCAGCTCTGGACAGGTCATGAACACTGAAGCTTTCTTT
J gene: TRBJ1-1
clone size: -
D gene: TRBD1
V gene: TRBV5-1

CDR3 protein: CASSGRGNLETQYF
CDR3 DNA: TGTGCCAGCAGTGGAAGGGGGAACCTAGAGACCCAGTACTTC
J gene: TRBJ2-5
clone size: once
D gene: -
V gene: TRBV5-6

CDR3 protein: CASSVGQGDAEAFF
CDR3 DNA: TGCGCCAGCAGCGTCGGACAGGGGGACGCTGAAGCTTTCTTT
J gene: TRBJ1-1
clone size: -
D gene: TRBD1
V gene: TRBV5-1

CDR3 protein: CASSLGLAEAYNEQFF
CDR3 DNA: TGTGCCAGCAGCTTAGGACTAGCGGAGGCCTACAATGAGCAGTTCTTC
J gene: TRBJ2-1
clone size: -
D gene: TRBD2
V gene: TRBV7-9

CDR3 protein: CAISSQETQYF
CDR3 DNA: TGTGCCATCAGTTCTCAAGAGACCCAGTACTTC
J gene: TRBJ2-5
clone size: -
D gene: -
V gene: TRBV10-3

CDR3 protein: CASSLSLGGGRQETQYF
CDR3 DNA: TGTGCCAGCAGCTTAAGTCTCGGCGGGGGGAGACAAGAGACCCAGTACTTC
J gene: TRBJ2-5
clone size: -
D gene: TRBD2
V gene: TRBV11-3

CDR3 protein: CASSFGQEYTEAFF
CDR3 DNA: TGTGCCAGCAGCTTCGGACAGGAGTACACTGAAGCTTTCTTT
J gene: TRBJ1-1
clone size: -
D gene: TRBD1
V gene: TRBV7-2

CDR3 protein: CASSREDGYNEQFF
CDR3 DNA: TGCGCCAGCAGCCGAGAGGACGGCTACAATGAGCAGTTCTTC
J gene: TRBJ2-1
clone size: -
D gene: -
V gene: TRBV5-1

CDR3 protein: CASSLVSGQGGSNEQFF
CDR3 DNA: TGTGCCAGCAGCTTGGTTAGTGGGCAGGGGGGCTCCAATGAGCAGTTCTTC
J gene: TRBJ2-1
clone size: once
D gene: -
V gene: TRBV5-4

CDR3 protein: CASSSGKNTEAFF
CDR3 DNA: TGCGCCAGCAGCTCTGGAAAGAACACTGAAGCTTTCTTT
J gene: TRBJ1-1
clone size: -
D gene: -
V gene: TRBV5-1

CDR3 protein: CASSKTGDGSYEQYF
CDR3 DNA: TGTGCCAGCAGCAAGACAGGGGACGGCTCCTACGAGCAGTACTTC
J gene: TRBJ2-7
clone size: -
D gene: TRBD1
V gene: TRBV5-6

CDR3 protein: CASSLPNYGYTF
CDR3 DNA: TGTGCCAGCAGTTTACCCAACTATGGCTACACCTTC
J gene: TRBJ1-2
clone size: -
D gene: -
V gene: TRBV28

CDR3 protein: CASSVVQGASGYTF
CDR3 DNA: TGTGCCAGCAGCGTCGTGCAGGGGGCATCTGGCTACACCTTC
J gene: TRBJ1-2
clone size: -
D gene: TRBD1
V gene: TRBV6-1

CDR3 protein: CASGTSNTDTQYF
CDR3 DNA: TGTGCCAGCGGGACTAGCAACACAGATACGCAGTATTTT
J gene: TRBJ2-3
clone size: -
D gene: TRBD2
V gene: TRBV6-1

CDR3 protein: CASSPFSGNTIYF
CDR3 DNA: TGCGCCAGCAGCCCCTTCTCTGGAAACACCATATATTTT
J gene: TRBJ1-3
clone size: once
D gene: -
V gene: TRBV5-1

CDR3 protein: CASSPEGASPLHF
CDR3 DNA: TGTGCCAGCAGCCCGGAGGGAGCATCACCCCTCCACTTT
J gene: TRBJ1-6
clone size: -
D gene: -
V gene: TRBV5-5

CDR3 protein: CASSGTGTGGSGANVLTF
CDR3 DNA: TGTGCCAGCAGTGGGACCGGGACAGGAGGCTCTGGGGCCAACGTCCTGACTTTC
J gene: TRBJ2-6
clone size: -
D gene: TRBD1
V gene: TRBV7-9

CDR3 protein: CASSPPGRFPVEAFF
CDR3 DNA: TGTGCCAGCTCACCCCCCGGCAGGTTCCCCGTTGAAGCTTTCTTT
J gene: TRBJ1-1
clone size: -
D gene: -
V gene: TRBV18

CDR3 protein: CASSPRQTYEQYF
CDR3 DNA: TGTGCCAGCTCACCGAGGCAGACCTACGAGCAGTACTTC
J gene: TRBJ2-7
clone size: -
D gene: -
V gene: TRBV18

CDR3 protein: CASSQFSGQGAGFVETQYF
CDR3 DNA: TGCGCCAGCAGCCAATTTTCGGGACAGGGGGCAGGTTTTGTCGAGACCCAGTACTTC
J gene: TRBJ2-5
clone size: -
D gene: TRBD1
V gene: TRBV4-1

CDR3 protein: CAIISIGQGFSNQPQHF
CDR3 DNA: TGTGCCATCATTTCAATAGGACAGGGGTTTAGCAATCAGCCCCAGCATTTT
J gene: TRBJ1-5
clone size: once
D gene: TRBD1
V gene: TRBV10-3

CDR3 protein: CASSPTGDSPLHF
CDR3 DNA: TGTGCCAGCAGTCCCACAGGGGATTCACCCCTCCACTTT
J gene: TRBJ1-6
clone size: -
D gene: TRBD1
V gene: TRBV6-5

CDR3 protein: CASSLALYAYEQYF
CDR3 DNA: TGTGCCAGCAGCTTAGCTCTCTACGCCTACGAGCAGTACTTC
J gene: TRBJ2-7
clone size: -
D gene: -
V gene: TRBV11-2

CDR3 protein: CASSDLVANTGELFF
CDR3 DNA: TGTGCCAGCAGTGATTTAGTGGCGAACACCGGGGAGCTGTTTTTT
J gene: TRBJ2-2
clone size: -
D gene: -
V gene: TRBV25-1

CDR3 protein: CAISESAGNQPQHF
CDR3 DNA: TGTGCCATCAGTGAGTCGGCGGGGAATCAGCCCCAGCATTTT
J gene: TRBJ1-5
clone size: few
D gene: -
V gene: TRBV10-3

CDR3 protein: CASSGKTGGSTDTQYF
CDR3 DNA: TGTGCCAGCAGTGGGAAGACAGGGGGTTCCACAGATACGCAGTATTTT
J gene: TRBJ2-3
clone size: -
D gene: TRBD1
V gene: TRBV9

CDR3 protein: CASRGRGYLDGAFF
CDR3 DNA: TGTGCCAGTAGGGGAAGGGGTTATCTCGATGGGGCTTTCTTT
J gene: TRBJ1-1
clone size: -
D gene: -
V gene: TRBV2

CDR3 protein: CASSGQGPSTDTQYF
CDR3 DNA: TGTGCCAGCAGTGGCCAGGGACCCAGCACAGATACGCAGTATTTT
J gene: TRBJ2-3
clone size: -
D gene: -
V gene: TRBV2

CDR3 protein: CASSLGSGSGTGELFF
CDR3 DNA: TGTGCCAGCAGCTTGGGCAGCGGGAGCGGTACCGGGGAGCTGTTTTTT
J gene: TRBJ2-2
clone size: -
D gene: TRBD2
V gene: TRBV5-8

CDR3 protein: CASSKDRGNGYTF
CDR3 DNA: TGTGCCAGCAGTAAGGACAGGGGGAACGGCTACACCTTC
J gene: TRBJ1-2
clone size: -
D gene: TRBD1
V gene: TRBV6-5

CDR3 protein: CASSLLRGREQYF
CDR3 DNA: TGTGCCAGCAGCCTCCTCCGAGGGCGCGAGCAGTACTTC
J gene: TRBJ2-7
clone size: -
D gene: -
V gene: TRBV6-6

CDR3 protein: CASSSLLANQETQYF
CDR3 DNA: TGTGCCAGCAGCTCCCTCCTGGCTAACCAAGAGACCCAGTACTTC
J gene: TRBJ2-5
clone size: once
D gene: -
V gene: TRBV11-2

CDR3 protein: CSAASHEQFF
CDR3 DNA: TGCAGTGCTGCCTCTCATGAGCAGTTCTTC
J gene: TRBJ2-1
clone size: -
D gene: -
V gene: TRBV20-1

CDR3 protein: CASCRSTGNTIYF
CDR3 DNA: TGTGCCAGTTGCCGGTCGACTGGAAACACCATATATTTT
J gene: TRBJ1-3
clone size: few
D gene: -
V gene: TRBV6-5

CDR3 protein: CASSLGLAGGQYNEQFF
CDR3 DNA: TGTGCTAGCAGCTTAGGGCTAGCGGGGGGGCAATACAATGAGCAGTTCTTC
J gene: TRBJ2-1
clone size: -
D gene: TRBD2
V gene: TRBV7-7

CDR3 protein: CASSERQGEQFF
CDR3 DNA: TGTGCCAGCTCGGAAAGACAGGGTGAGCAGTTCTTC
J gene: TRBJ2-1
clone size: -
D gene: TRBD1
V gene: TRBV18

CDR3 protein: CTSSRRTSGARPNEQFF
CDR3 DNA: TGCACCAGCAGCCGTCGGACTAGCGGGGCCAGGCCCAATGAGCAGTTCTTC
J gene: TRBJ2-1
clone size: -
D gene: -
V gene: TRBV1

CDR3 protein: CASSFQVIVSNQPQHF
CDR3 DNA: TGTGCTAGCAGTTTTCAGGTCATCGTTAGCAATCAGCCCCAGCATTTT
J gene: TRBJ1-5
clone size: -
D gene: -
V gene: TRBV28

CDR3 protein: CASSAGLAVEQYF
CDR3 DNA: TGTGCCAGCAGCGCCGGGCTAGCAGTCGAGCAGTACTTC
J gene: TRBJ2-7
clone size: -
D gene: -
V gene: TRBV9

CDR3 protein: CASSERPHSNYGYTF
CDR3 DNA: TGTGCCAGCAGTGAACGGCCGCACTCCAACTATGGCTACACCTTC
J gene: TRBJ1-2
clone size: -
D gene: -
V gene: TRBV6-1

CDR3 protein: CASSKGQGKETQYF
CDR3 DNA: TGTGCCAGCAGCAAGGGACAGGGGAAAGAGACCCAGTACTTC
J gene: TRBJ2-5
clone size: -
D gene: TRBD1
V gene: TRBV7-9

CDR3 protein: CASSALKNTEAFF
CDR3 DNA: TGTGCCAGCAGTGCCCTGAAGAACACTGAAGCTTTCTTT
J gene: TRBJ1-1
clone size: -
D gene: -
V gene: TRBV6-5

CDR3 protein: CAISESVGAGANVLTF
CDR3 DNA: TGTGCCATCAGTGAGTCTGTAGGGGCCGGGGCCAACGTCCTGACTTTC
J gene: TRBJ2-6
clone size: -
D gene: -
V gene: TRBV10-3

CDR3 protein: CASSYSGPSPYEQYF
CDR3 DNA: TGTGCCAGCAGTTACTCTGGCCCTAGTCCCTACGAGCAGTACTTC
J gene: TRBJ2-7
clone size: -
D gene: -
V gene: TRBV6-6

CDR3 protein: CASSKGTSGRGGKNIQYF
CDR3 DNA: TGTGCCAGCAGTAAAGGGACTAGCGGGAGGGGCGGTAAAAACATTCAGTACTTC
J gene: TRBJ2-4
clone size: -
D gene: TRBD2
V gene: TRBV6-1

CDR3 protein: CASWEGTSGSETQYF
CDR3 DNA: TGCGCCAGCTGGGAAGGGACTAGCGGGAGCGAGACCCAGTACTTC
J gene: TRBJ2-5
clone size: -
D gene: TRBD2
V gene: TRBV5-1

CDR3 protein: CASSPGTTGSYEQYF
CDR3 DNA: TGTGCCAGCTCACCCGGGACTACCGGGAGTTACGAGCAGTACTTC
J gene: TRBJ2-7
clone size: -
D gene: TRBD2
V gene: TRBV18

CDR3 protein: CASSERTDTQYF
CDR3 DNA: TGTGCCAGCAGTGAGAGAACAGATACGCAGTATTTT
J gene: TRBJ2-3
clone size: -
D gene: -
V gene: TRBV6-1

CDR3 protein: CASTLRAGLSNSPLHF
CDR3 DNA: TGTGCCAGCACCCTAAGGGCAGGTCTTTCTAATTCACCCCTCCACTTT
J gene: TRBJ1-6
clone size: -
D gene: -
V gene: TRBV2

CDR3 protein: CASNRQESLEKLFF
CDR3 DNA: TGTGCCAGCAACCGACAGGAATCACTTGAAAAACTGTTTTTT
J gene: TRBJ1-4
clone size: -
D gene: -
V gene: TRBV2

CDR3 protein: CASSWKGQGRSTEAFF
CDR3 DNA: TGTGCCAGCAGCTGGAAGGGACAGGGTCGGAGCACTGAAGCTTTCTTT
J gene: TRBJ1-1
clone size: -
D gene: TRBD1
V gene: TRBV5-6

CDR3 protein: CASSFTGGSSYEQYF
CDR3 DNA: TGCGCCAGCAGCTTTACTGGGGGTTCATCCTACGAGCAGTACTTC
J gene: TRBJ2-7
clone size: -
D gene: -
V gene: TRBV5-1

CDR3 protein: CASSVLRGTDYSYGYTF
CDR3 DNA: TGTGCCAGCAGTGTCCTCCGGGGGACAGACTATTCCTATGGCTACACCTTC
J gene: TRBJ1-2
clone size: -
D gene: TRBD1
V gene: TRBV28

CDR3 protein: CASSPSLAGGQETQYF
CDR3 DNA: TGTGCCAGCAGCCCGTCGTTAGCGGGGGGCCAAGAGACCCAGTACTTC
J gene: TRBJ2-5
clone size: -
D gene: TRBD2
V gene: TRBV7-2

CDR3 protein: CAIRDRVGRGGNEQFF
CDR3 DNA: TGTGCCATCAGAGACCGGGTGGGGCGCGGCGGGAATGAGCAGTTCTTC
J gene: TRBJ2-1
clone size: -
D gene: -
V gene: TRBV10-3

CDR3 protein: CASSVGLGGRTDTQYF
CDR3 DNA: TGTGCCAGCAGCGTGGGCCTGGGGGGGCGGACAGATACGCAGTATTTT
J gene: TRBJ2-3
clone size: once
D gene: -
V gene: TRBV9